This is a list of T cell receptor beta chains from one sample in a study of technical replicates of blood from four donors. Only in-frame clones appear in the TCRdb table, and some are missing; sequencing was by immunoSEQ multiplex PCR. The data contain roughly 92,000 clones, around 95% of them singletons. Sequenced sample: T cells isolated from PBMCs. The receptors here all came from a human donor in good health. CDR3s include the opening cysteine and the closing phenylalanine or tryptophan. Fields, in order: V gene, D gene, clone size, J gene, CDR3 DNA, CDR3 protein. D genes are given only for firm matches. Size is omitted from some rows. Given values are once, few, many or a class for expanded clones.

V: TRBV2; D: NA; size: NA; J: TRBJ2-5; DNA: TGTGCCAGCTCCCGGGACAACCAAGAGACCCAGTACTTC; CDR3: CASSRDNQETQYF
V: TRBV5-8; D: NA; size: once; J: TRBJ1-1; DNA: TGTGCCAGCAGCAGAACGGGACAGAACACTGAAGCTTTCTTT; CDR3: CASSRTGQNTEAFF
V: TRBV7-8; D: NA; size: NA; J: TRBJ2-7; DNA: TGTGCCAGCAGCTATAGTAATAGGGCGGAGGCCTACGAGCAGTACTTC; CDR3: CASSYSNRAEAYEQYF
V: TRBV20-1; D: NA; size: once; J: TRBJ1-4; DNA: TGCAGTGCTAGGGGGGGGGAAAAACTGTTTTTT; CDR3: CSARGGEKLFF
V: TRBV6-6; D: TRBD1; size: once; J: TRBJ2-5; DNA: TGTGCCAGCAGTTATGGGACAGTCCAAGAGACCCAGTACTTC; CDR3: CASSYGTVQETQYF
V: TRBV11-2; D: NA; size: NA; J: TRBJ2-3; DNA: TGTGCCAGCAGCTTAGTATTCGCGGTAGATACGCAGTATTTT; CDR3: CASSLVFAVDTQYF
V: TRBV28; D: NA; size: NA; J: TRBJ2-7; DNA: TGTGCCAGCAGTCCCCCCCCGGGATCTCCCTTATTCTACGAGCAGTACTTC; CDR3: CASSPPPGSPLFYEQYF
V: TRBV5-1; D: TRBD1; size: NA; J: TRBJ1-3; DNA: TGCGCCAGCAGCTTGGGTCCCGGGACAGGGATGAACACCATATATTTT; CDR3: CASSLGPGTGMNTIYF
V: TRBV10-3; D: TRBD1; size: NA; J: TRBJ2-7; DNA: TGTGCCATCAGTGAACCGGGACAGACCCGCGCCTACGAGCAGTACTTC; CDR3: CAISEPGQTRAYEQYF
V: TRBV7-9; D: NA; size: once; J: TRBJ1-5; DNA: TGTGCCAGCAGCCCTGCACAGGGAAACCAGCCCCAGCATTTT; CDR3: CASSPAQGNQPQHF
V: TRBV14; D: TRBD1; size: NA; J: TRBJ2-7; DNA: TGTGCCAGCAGCCAAAAGTCCCTTCCAGGGGGCTACGAGCAGTACTTC; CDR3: CASSQKSLPGGYEQYF
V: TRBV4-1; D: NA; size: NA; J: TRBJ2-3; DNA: TGCGCCAGCAGCCTCTATGATCCGTCTAGCACAGATACGCAGTATTTT; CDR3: CASSLYDPSSTDTQYF
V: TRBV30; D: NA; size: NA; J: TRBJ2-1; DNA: TGTGCCTGGAGTAGCGGGTACAATGAGCAGTTCTTC; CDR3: CAWSSGYNEQFF
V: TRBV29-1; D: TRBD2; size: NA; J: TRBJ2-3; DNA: TGCAGCGTTGAAAGCGGGGCTCGCACAGATACGCAGTATTTT; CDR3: CSVESGARTDTQYF
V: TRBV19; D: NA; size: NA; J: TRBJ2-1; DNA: TGTGCCAGTAGTATTCTTAATGAGCAGTTCTTC; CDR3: CASSILNEQFF
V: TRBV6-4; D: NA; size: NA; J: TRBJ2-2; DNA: TGTGCCAGCAGTGACACGGACAGAACCGGGGAGCTGTTTTTT; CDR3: CASSDTDRTGELFF
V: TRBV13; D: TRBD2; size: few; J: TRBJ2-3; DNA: TGTGCCAGCAGCTCCCCTAGCGGGAGGAAGGCCACAGATACGCAGTATTTT; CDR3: CASSSPSGRKATDTQYF
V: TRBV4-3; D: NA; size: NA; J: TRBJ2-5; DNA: TGCGCCAGCAGCCCTGGACACATTGCCTACCAAGAGACCCAGTACTTC; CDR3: CASSPGHIAYQETQYF
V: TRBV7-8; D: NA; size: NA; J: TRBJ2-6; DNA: TGTGCCAGCAGCCCCGTCGGGGCCAACGTCCTGACTTTC; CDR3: CASSPVGANVLTF
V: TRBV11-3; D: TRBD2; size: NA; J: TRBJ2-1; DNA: TGTGCCAGCAGCTTCGAGCGGGAGGTCTACAATGAGCAGTTCTTC; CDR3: CASSFEREVYNEQFF
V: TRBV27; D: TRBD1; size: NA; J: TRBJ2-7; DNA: TGTGCCAGCAGTTCGGGGACAGGGCACACCTACGAGCAGTACTTC; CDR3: CASSSGTGHTYEQYF
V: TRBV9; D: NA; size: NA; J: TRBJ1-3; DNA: TGTGCCAGCAGCGTAGAAGGGAGCTCTGGAAACACCATATATTTT; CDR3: CASSVEGSSGNTIYF
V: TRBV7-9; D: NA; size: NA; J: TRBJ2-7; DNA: TGTGCCAGCAGCCCAGCCTACGAGCAGTACTTC; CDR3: CASSPAYEQYF
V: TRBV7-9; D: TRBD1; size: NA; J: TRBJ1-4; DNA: TGTGCCAGCAGCCGGGACAGTGCTGAAGAAAAACTGTTTTTT; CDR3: CASSRDSAEEKLFF
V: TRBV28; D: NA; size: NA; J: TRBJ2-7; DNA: TGTGCCAGCAGCCCTCAGACTCCAAGACCCTCCGAGCAGTACTTC; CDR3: CASSPQTPRPSEQYF
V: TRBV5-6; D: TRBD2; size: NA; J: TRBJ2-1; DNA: TGTGCCAGCAGCTGGGGACTAGCGGGAGAGGTTTGGGAGCAGTTCTTC; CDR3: CASSWGLAGEVWEQFF
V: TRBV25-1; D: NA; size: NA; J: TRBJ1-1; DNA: TGTGCCAGCAGTGCCGGGGTGGACACTGAAGCTTTCTTT; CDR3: CASSAGVDTEAFF